The 11 T cell receptor beta chains listed next were all sequenced from one sample in a study of blood T cell repertoires in COVID-19. TCRdb keeps only in-frame clones here, not all; method: immunoSEQ multiplex PCR. The sample lists about 140,000 clones; approximately 83% were seen once. The material sequenced was peripheral blood. The receptors were sampled from a human donor in a cohort sampled during active COVID-19.

This chain links TRBV5-1 with TRBJ2-3, with 9 nucleotides matching TRBD2. From germline, CDR1 is SGHRS and CDR2 YFSETQ. The V segment lost 5 bases and the J segment 0 bases; nucleotides outside the gene matches: 4. The CDR3 loop spans 15 amino acids. The CDR3 reads CASSPSGASTDTQYF. Here the CDR3 DNA reads TGCGCCAGCAGTCCTAGCGGGGCAAGCACAGATACGCAGTATTTT.

The chain recombines TRBV7-9 with TRBJ2-3; D is unresolved. Trimming took 2 bases from V and 2 from J, leaving 14 bases between them. The CDR3 totals 16 residues. From germline, CDR1 is SEHNR and CDR2 FQNEAQ (reference sequence). CDR3 amino acids: CASSLKAFELTDTQYF. The DNA of the CDR3 is TGTGCCAGCAGCTTAAAAGCTTTCGAGCTCACAGATACGCAGTATTTT.

This clone was counted a single time. This chain connects TRBV15 to TRBJ2-5; D possibly corresponds to TRBD2 (6 bases). The CDR3 has 14 residues. From germline, CDR1 is LNHNV and CDR2 YYDKDF (reference sequence). Trimming removed 3 bases at V and 5 bases at J, with 13 bases between. The DNA of the CDR3 is TGTGCCACCAGCAGTTCAGGGACTGCGGAGACCCAGTACTTC. It specifies CATSSSGTAETQYF.

The rearrangement links TRBV5-6 to TRBJ1-1; D ambiguous. Germline CDR1 is SGHDT and CDR2 is YYEEEE. CDR3 size: 15 residues. V was shortened by 4 bases and J by 0 bases, with 13 bases between the two germline ends. CDR3 residues: CASSGETIMNTEAFF. For the CDR3, the DNA is TGTGCCAGCAGCGGGGAGACAATTATGAACACTGAAGCTTTCTTT.

CDR3 residues: CASSLVMSPFSGANVLTF. DNA of the CDR3: TGTGCCAGCAGCTTAGTTATGAGCCCTTTCTCTGGGGCCAACGTCCTGACTTTC. The chain uses TRBV11-2 and TRBJ2-6; D gene unclear. Germline V CDR1 and CDR2: SGHAT, FQNNGV. The CDR3 extends over 18 amino acids. Trimming took off 1 base at V and 0 bases at J, with 13 bases between the two ends.

This chain connects TRBV6-5 to TRBJ1-5, with unresolved D. The CDR3 sequence is 13 residues long. The germline CDR1 and CDR2 sequences are MNHEY and SVGAGI. Trimming took 7 bases from V and 8 from J, leaving 15 bases between them. The CDR3 bases are TGTGCCAGCATTTTTGAGCCTGGAGAGCCCCAGCATTTT. Its translation is CASIFEPGEPQHF.

The rearrangement links TRBV18 to TRBJ2-3; 7 positions match TRBD2. This CDR3 is built from 15 residues. The germline gives CDR1 KGHSH, CDR2 LQKENI. V shed 2 bases and J 1 base; nucleotides not matched to a gene: 3. CDR3 in amino acids: CASSPGLGGTDTQYF. In DNA, the CDR3 is TGTGCCAGCTCACCAGGACTAGGGGGCACAGATACGCAGTATTTT. The whole variable domain, filled in from reference TRBV18 and TRBJ2-3, reads NAGVMQNPRHLVRRRGQEARLRCSPMKGHSHVYWYRQLPEEGLKFMVYLQKENIIDESGMPKERFSAEFPKEGPSILRIQQVVRGDSAAYFCASSPGLGGTDTQYFGPGTRLTVL.

The rearrangement joins TRBV30 to TRBJ1-3, with D possibly being TRBD1 (5 bases). Germline CDR1 is GTSNPN and CDR2 is SVGIG (reference sequence). The V end lost 0 bases, the J end lost 0 bases, and 21 bases lay between the germline ends. The CDR3 sequence is 19 residues long. CDR3 sequence reads: CAWSVRGAPKDPSGNTIYF. DNA of the CDR3: TGTGCCTGGAGTGTACGTGGGGCACCGAAGGATCCCTCTGGAAACACCATATATTTT. Combining the CDR3 with reference TRBV30 and TRBJ1-3 gives the whole variable domain SQTIHQWPATLVQPVGSPLSLECTVEGTSNPNLYWYRQAAGRGLQLLFYSVGIGQISSEVPQNLSASRPQDRQFILSSKKLLLSDSGFYLCAWSVRGAPKDPSGNTIYFGEGSWLTVV.

The chain recombines TRBV7-8 with TRBJ1-6; no clear D gene. V dropped 5 bases and J dropped 9 bases, with 20 bases sitting between them. Germline-derived CDR1 and CDR2 are SGHVS and FQNEAQ. The CDR3 runs 16 residues. CDR3 sequence reads: CASSPRTAPSGSPLHF. CDR3 DNA sequence: TGTGCCAGCAGCCCCCGGACTGCTCCGAGCGGTTCACCCCTCCACTTT.

CDR3: CASRLNYNEQFF. The CDR3 nucleotides read TGTGCCAGCAGACTTAACTACAATGAGCAGTTCTTC. The chain couples TRBV5-4 to TRBJ2-1; D gene uncertain. With 5 bases removed from V and 3 bases from J, the gap between germline ends came to 6 bases. The CDR3 is 12 amino acids. Germline values: CDR1 SGHNT, CDR2 YYREEE (reference sequence).

The chain is built from TRBV11-3 and TRBJ2-1, with D maybe TRBD1 (5 bases). There are 15 residues in the CDR3. With 5 bases removed from V and 0 bases from J, the gap between germline ends came to 11 bases. Germline CDR1 and CDR2: SGHNT and YENEEA. The CDR3 region has the DNA TGTGCCAGCAGCGCACAGGTCAGCTCCTACAATGAGCAGTTCTTC. It encodes CASSAQVSSYNEQFF.